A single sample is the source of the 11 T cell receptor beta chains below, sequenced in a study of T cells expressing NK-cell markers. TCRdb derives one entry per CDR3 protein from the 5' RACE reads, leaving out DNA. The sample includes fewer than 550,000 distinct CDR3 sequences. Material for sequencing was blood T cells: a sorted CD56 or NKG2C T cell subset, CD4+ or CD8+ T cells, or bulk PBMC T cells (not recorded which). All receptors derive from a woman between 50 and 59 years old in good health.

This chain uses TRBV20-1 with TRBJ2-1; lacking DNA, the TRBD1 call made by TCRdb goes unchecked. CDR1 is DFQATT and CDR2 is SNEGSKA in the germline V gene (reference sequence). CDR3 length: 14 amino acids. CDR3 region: CSAGRTGGLYEQFF.

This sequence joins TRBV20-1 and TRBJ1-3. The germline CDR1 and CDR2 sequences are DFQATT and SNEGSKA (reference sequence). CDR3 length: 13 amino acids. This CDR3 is CSAPRYDGNTIYF.

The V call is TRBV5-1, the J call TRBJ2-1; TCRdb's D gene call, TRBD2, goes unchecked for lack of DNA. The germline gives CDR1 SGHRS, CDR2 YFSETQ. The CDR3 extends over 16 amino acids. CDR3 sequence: CASSPGLAGGLGEQFF. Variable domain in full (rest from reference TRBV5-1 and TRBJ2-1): KAGVTQTPRYLIKTRGQQVTLSCSPISGHRSVSWYQQTPGQGLQFLFEYFSETQRNKGNFPGRFSGRQFSNSRSEMNVSTLELGDSALYLCASSPGLAGGLGEQFFGPGTRLTVL.

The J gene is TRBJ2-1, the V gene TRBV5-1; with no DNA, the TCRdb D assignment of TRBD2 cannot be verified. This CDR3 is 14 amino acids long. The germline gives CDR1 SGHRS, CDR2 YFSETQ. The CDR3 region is CASSIKAGVNEQFF.

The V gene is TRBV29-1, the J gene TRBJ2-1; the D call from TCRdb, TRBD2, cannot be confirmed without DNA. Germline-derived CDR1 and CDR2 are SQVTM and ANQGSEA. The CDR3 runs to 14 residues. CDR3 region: CSVRAGGTYNEQFF.

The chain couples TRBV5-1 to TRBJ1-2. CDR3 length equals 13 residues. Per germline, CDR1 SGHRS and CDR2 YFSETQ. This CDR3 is CASSLFHENGYTF.

CDR3 residues: CASSIGWNQETQYF. This chain uses TRBV19 with TRBJ2-5. Looked up from germline, CDR1 is LNHDA and CDR2 is SQIVND (reference sequence). The CDR3 is made up of 14 amino acids.

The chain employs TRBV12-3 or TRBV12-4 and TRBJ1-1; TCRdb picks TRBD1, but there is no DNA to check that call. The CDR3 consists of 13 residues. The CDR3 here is CASKIPGATEAFF.

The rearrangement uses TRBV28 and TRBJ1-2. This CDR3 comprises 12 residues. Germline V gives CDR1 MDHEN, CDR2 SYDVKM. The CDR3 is CASSLRVAGYTF.

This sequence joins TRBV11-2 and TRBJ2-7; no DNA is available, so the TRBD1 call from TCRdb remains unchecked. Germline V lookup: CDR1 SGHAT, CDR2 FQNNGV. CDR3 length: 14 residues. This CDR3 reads CASGPGQSSFEQYF.

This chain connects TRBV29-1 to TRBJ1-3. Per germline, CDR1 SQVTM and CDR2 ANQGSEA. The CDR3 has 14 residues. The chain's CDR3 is CSVGVAGPGNTIYF.